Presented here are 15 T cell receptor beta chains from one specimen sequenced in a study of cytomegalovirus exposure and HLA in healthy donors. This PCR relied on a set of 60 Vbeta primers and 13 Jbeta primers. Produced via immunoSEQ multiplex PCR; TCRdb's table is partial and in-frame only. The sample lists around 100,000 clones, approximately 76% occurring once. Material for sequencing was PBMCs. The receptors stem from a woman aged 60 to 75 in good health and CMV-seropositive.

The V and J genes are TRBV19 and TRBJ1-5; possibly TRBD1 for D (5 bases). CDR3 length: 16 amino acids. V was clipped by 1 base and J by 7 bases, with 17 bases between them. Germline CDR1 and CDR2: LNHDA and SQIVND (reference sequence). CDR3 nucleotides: TGTGCCAGTAGTATAGGGGGACCCGGGAGGGGACAGCCCCAGCATTTT. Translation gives CASSIGGPGRGQPQHF.

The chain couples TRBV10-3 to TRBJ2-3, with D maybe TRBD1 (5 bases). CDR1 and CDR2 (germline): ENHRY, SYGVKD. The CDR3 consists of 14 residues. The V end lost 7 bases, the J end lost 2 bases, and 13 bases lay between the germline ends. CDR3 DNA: TGTGCCATCAAAAGGGGAAGGGACACAGATACGCAGTATTTT. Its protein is CAIKRGRDTDTQYF.

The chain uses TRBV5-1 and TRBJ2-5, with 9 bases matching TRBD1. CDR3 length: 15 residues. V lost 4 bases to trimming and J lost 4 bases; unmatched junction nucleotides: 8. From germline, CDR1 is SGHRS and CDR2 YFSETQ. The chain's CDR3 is CASSRNRGLGETQYF. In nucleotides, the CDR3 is TGCGCCAGCAGCCGGAACAGGGGGCTGGGAGAGACCCAGTACTTC.

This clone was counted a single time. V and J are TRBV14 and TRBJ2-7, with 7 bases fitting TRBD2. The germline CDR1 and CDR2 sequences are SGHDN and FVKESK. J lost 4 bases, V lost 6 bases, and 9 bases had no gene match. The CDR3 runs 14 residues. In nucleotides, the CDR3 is TGTGCCAGCAGGAAAAGCGGGAACGGGTACGAGCAGTACTTC. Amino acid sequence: CASRKSGNGYEQYF.

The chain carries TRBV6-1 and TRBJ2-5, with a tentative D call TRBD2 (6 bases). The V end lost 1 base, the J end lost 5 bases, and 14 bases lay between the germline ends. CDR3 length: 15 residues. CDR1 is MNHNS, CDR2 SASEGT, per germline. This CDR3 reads CASSEGLRGFETQYF. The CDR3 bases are TGTGCCAGCAGTGAAGGGCTTCGGGGGTTCGAGACCCAGTACTTC.

CDR3 region: CASSMTGLNYEQYF. In DNA, the CDR3 is TGTGCCAGCAGCATGACAGGGCTTAACTACGAGCAGTACTTC. The chain links TRBV7-2 to TRBJ2-5; 7 bases map to TRBD1. The J call may be wrong; the DNA end is better matched by TRBJ2-7. Germline assignment: CDR1 SGHTA and CDR2 FQGNSA. CDR3 length equals 14 residues.

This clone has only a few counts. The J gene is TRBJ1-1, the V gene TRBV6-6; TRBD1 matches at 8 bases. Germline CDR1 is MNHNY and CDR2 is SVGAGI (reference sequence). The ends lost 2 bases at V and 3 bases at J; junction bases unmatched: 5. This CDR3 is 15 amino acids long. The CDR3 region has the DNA TGTGCCAGCAGTTACGCAGGGGGCTTGTACACTGAAGCTTTCTTT. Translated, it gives CASSYAGGLYTEAFF.

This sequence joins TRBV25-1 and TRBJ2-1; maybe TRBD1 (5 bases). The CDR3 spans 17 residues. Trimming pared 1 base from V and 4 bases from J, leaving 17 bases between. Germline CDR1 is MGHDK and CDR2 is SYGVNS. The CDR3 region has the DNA TGTGCCAGCAGTGAATTTCCGGTGAAGGGGTCGTACAATGAGCAGTTCTTC. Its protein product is CASSEFPVKGSYNEQFF. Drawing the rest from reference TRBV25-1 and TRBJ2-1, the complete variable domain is EADIYQTPRYLVIGTGKKITLECSQTMGHDKMYWYQQDPGMELHLIHYSYGVNSTEKGDLSSESTVSRIRTEHFPLTLESARPSHTSQYLCASSEFPVKGSYNEQFFGPGTRLTVL.

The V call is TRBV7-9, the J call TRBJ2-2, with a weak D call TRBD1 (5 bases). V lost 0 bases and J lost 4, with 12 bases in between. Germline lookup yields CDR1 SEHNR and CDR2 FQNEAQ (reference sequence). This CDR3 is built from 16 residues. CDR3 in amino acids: CASSLAGALATGELFF. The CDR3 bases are TGTGCCAGCAGCTTAGCAGGGGCATTGGCCACCGGGGAGCTGTTTTTT.

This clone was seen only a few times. The CDR3 loop reads CSVGPLAGGINEQFF. The CDR3 DNA reads TGCAGCGTCGGCCCACTAGCGGGAGGCATAAATGAGCAGTTCTTC. The chain couples TRBV29-1 to TRBJ2-1, with TRBD2 matching over 12 bases. The CDR3 covers 15 residues. The ends lost 6 bases at V and 7 bases at J; junction bases unmatched: 10. The germline V gene has CDR1 SQVTM and CDR2 ANQGSEA.

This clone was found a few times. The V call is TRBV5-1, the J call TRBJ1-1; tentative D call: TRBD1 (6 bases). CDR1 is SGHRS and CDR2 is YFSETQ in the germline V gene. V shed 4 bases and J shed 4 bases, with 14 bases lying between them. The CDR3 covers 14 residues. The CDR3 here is CASSKDSRSTEAFF. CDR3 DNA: TGCGCCAGCAGCAAGGACAGTAGGAGCACTGAAGCTTTCTTT.

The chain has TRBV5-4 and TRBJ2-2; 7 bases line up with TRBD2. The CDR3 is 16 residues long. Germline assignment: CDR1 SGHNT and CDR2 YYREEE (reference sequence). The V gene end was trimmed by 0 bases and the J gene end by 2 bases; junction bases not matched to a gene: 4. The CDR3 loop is CASSLARGRNTGELFF. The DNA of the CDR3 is TGTGCCAGCAGCTTGGCTCGCGGGAGAAACACCGGGGAGCTGTTTTTT. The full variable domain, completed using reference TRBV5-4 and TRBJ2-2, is ETGVTQSPTHLIKTRGQQVTLRCSSQSGHNTVSWYQQALGQGPQFIFQYYREEENGRGNFPPRFSGLQFPNYSSELNVNALELDDSALYLCASSLARGRNTGELFFGEGSRLTVL.

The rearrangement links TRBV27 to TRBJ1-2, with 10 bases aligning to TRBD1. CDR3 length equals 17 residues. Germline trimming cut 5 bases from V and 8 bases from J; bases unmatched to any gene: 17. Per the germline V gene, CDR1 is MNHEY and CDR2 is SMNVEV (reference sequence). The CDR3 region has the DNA TGTGCCAGCAGTCAATCTCCCCCGAGGACAGGGGGAGGCGGCTACACCTTC. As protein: CASSQSPPRTGGGGYTF.

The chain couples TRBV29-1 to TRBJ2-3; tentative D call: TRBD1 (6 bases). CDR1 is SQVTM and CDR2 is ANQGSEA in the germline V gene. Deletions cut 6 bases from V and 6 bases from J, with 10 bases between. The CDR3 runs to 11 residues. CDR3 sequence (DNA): TGCAGCGTGGGAAGGGGGGATACGCAGTATTTT. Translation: CSVGRGDTQYF.

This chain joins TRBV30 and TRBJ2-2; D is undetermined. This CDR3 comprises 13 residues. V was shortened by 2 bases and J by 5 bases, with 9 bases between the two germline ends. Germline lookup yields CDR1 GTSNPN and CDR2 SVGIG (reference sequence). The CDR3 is CAWSLRSTGELFF. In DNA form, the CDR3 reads TGTGCCTGGAGTTTGAGGTCGACCGGGGAGCTGTTTTTT. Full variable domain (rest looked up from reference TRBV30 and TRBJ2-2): SQTIHQWPATLVQPVGSPLSLECTVEGTSNPNLYWYRQAAGRGLQLLFYSVGIGQISSEVPQNLSASRPQDRQFILSSKKLLLSDSGFYLCAWSLRSTGELFFGEGSRLTVL.